This TCR beta chain was recovered during a study of T cell responses to AZD1222 COVID-19 vaccine. Findings and caveats of the study: Baseline testing showed seropositivity in only a handful of AZD1222 recipients. The study found Spike-specific TCR breadth and depth rose after two AZD1222 doses. Only after the peak T cell response were repertoires sampled. Among spike-specific TCRs, nearly half reportedly target unmutated variant regions.

Points on this clone: Its antigen remains unknown.

Only in-frame clones appear in the TCRdb table, and some are missing; sequencing was by immunoSEQ multiplex PCR. This table has about 140,000 clones, more than 80% appearing once. Germline-derived CDR1 and CDR2 are LGHDT and YNNKEL (reference sequence). This CDR3 spans 14 amino acids. V lost 1 base to trimming and J lost 7 bases, with 13 bases between them. The TCR originated in an adult in good health. The chain links TRBV3-1 (or the pseudogene TRBV3-2) to TRBJ1-2; D may be TRBD1 (5 bases). This sample comprised peripheral blood, obtained on day 0 of MenACWY control vaccination. DNA for the CDR3: TGTGCCAGCAGCCAAGTTGAGGGGTTGGGTGGCTACACCTTC. Translating gives CASSQVEGLGGYTF.